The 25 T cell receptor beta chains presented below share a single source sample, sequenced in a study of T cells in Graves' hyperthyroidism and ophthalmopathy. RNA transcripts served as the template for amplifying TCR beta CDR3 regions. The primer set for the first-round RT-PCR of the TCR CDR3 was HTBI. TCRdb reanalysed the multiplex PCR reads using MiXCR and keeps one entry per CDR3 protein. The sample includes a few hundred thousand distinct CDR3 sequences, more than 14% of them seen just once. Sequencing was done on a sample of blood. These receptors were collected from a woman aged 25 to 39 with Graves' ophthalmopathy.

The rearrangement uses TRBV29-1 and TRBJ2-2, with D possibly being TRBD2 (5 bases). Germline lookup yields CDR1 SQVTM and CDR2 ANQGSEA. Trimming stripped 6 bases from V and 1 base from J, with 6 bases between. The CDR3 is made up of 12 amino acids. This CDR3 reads CSVGVNTGELFF. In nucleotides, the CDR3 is TGCAGCGTCGGGGTGAACACCGGGGAGCTGTTTTTT.

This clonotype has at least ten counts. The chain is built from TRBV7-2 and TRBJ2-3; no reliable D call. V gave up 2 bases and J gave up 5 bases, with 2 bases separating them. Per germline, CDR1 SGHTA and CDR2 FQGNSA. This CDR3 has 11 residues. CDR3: CASSLLDTQYF. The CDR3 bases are TGTGCCAGCAGCTTACTAGATACGCAGTATTTT.

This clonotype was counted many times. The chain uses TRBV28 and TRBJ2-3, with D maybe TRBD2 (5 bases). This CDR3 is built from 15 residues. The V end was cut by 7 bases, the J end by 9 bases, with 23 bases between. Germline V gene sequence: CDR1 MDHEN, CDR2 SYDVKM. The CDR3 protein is CASTHGLAHSVTQYF. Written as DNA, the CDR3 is TGTGCCAGCACCCACGGGCTAGCACATTCAGTCACGCAGTATTTT.

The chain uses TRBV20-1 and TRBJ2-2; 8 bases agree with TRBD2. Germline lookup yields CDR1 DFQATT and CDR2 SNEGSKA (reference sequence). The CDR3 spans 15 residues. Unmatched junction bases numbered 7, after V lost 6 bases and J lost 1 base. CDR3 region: CSAPGGGGNTGELFF. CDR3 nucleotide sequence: TGCAGTGCCCCCGGGGGGGGGGGGAACACCGGGGAGCTGTTTTTT.

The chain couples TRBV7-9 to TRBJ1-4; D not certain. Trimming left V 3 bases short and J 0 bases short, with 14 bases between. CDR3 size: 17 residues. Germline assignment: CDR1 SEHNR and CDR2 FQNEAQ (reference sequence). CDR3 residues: CASSLNPRSATNEKLFF. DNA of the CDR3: TGTGCCAGCAGCTTGAATCCCCGGAGTGCAACTAATGAAAAACTGTTTTTT.

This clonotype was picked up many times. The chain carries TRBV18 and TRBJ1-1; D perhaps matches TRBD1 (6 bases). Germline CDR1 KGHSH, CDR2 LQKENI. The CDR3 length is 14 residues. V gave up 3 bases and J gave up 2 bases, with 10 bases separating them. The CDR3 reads CASSPLDSNTEAFF. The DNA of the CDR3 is TGTGCCAGCTCACCCCTGGACAGCAACACTGAAGCTTTCTTT.

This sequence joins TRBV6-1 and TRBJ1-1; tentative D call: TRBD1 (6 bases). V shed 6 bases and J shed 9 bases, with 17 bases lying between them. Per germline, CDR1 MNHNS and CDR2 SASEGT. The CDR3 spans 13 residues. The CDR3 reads CASSRGKTLKAFF. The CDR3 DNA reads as TGTGCCAGCAGCAGGGGCAAAACCCTTAAAGCTTTCTTT.

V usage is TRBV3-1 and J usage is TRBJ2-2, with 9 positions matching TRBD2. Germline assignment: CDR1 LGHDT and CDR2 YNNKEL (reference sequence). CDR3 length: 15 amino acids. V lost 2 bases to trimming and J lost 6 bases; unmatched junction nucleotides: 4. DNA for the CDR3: TGTGCCAGCAGCCAACGCGGCGGGGGGGCCGGGGAGCTGTTTTTT. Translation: CASSQRGGGAGELFF.

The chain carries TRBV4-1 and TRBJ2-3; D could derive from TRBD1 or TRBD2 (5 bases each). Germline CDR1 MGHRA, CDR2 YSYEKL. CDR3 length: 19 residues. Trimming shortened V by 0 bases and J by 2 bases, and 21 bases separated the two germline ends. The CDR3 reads CASSQDRWDRLFVTDTQYF. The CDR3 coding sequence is TGCGCCAGCAGCCAAGATAGATGGGACCGGCTATTCGTCACAGATACGCAGTATTTT.

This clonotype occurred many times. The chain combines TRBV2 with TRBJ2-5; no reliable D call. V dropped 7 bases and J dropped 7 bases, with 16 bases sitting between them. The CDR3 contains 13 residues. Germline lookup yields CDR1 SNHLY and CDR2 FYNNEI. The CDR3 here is CASITEEKPTQYF. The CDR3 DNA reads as TGTGCCAGCATCACTGAGGAGAAGCCGACCCAGTACTTC.

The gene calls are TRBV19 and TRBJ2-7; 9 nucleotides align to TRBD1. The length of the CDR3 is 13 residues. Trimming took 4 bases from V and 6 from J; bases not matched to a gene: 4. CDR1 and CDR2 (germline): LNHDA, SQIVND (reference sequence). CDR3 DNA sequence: TGTGCCAGTAGTACAGACAGGGGGAGCGAGCAGTACTTC. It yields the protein CASSTDRGSEQYF.

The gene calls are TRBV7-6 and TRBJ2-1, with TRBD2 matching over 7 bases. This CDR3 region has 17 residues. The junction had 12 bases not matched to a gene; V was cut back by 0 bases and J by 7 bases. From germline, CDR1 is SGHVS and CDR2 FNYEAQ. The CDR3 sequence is CASSLARSSGRPNEQFF. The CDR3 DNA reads TGTGCCAGCAGCTTAGCTCGGTCTAGCGGACGACCTAATGAGCAGTTCTTC.

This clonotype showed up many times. Written as DNA, the CDR3 is TGCGCCAGCAGCCCCGGGACTAGCGGGGTGAACTCCTACGAGCAGTACTTC. Amino acids: CASSPGTSGVNSYEQYF. The chain is built from TRBV5-1 and TRBJ2-7, with 13 bases fitting TRBD2. V lost 4 bases, J lost 0 bases, and 7 bases stayed unmatched. The CDR3 is 17 amino acids. Germline CDR1 is SGHRS and CDR2 is YFSETQ.

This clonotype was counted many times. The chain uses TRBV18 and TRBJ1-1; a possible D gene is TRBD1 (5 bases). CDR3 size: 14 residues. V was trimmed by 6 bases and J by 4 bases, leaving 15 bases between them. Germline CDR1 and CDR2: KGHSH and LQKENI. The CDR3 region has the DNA TGTGCCAGCTCCATAAGGGGTGGTAGCACTGAAGCTTTCTTT. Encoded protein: CASSIRGGSTEAFF.

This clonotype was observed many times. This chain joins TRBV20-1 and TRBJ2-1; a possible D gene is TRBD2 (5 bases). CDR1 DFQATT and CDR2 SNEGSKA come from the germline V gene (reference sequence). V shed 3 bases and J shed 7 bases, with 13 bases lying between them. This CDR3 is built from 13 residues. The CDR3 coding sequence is TGCAGTGCTAGGAGGAGGTTTGGTAATGAGCAGTTCTTC. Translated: CSARRRFGNEQFF.

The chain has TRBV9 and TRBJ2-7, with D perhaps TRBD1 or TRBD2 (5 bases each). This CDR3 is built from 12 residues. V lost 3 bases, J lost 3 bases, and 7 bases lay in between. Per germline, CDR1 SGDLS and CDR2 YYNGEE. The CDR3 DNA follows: TGTGCCAGCAGCGGAGGGGACTACGAGCAGTACTTC. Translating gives CASSGGDYEQYF.

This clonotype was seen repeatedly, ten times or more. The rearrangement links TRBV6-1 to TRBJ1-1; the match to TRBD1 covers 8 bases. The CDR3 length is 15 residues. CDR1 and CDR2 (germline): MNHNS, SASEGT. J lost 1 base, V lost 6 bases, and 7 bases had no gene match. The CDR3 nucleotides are TGTGCCAGCAGCGCTCAGGGGGCCGCGAACACTGAAGCTTTCTTT. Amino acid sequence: CASSAQGAANTEAFF.

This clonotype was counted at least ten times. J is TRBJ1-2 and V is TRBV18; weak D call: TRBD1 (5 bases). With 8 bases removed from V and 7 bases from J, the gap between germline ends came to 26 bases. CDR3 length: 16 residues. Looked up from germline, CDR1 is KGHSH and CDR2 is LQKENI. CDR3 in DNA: TGTGCCAGCCGCAGAACCATGGGGGTCGACTCTGGTGGCTACACCTTC. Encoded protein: CASRRTMGVDSGGYTF.

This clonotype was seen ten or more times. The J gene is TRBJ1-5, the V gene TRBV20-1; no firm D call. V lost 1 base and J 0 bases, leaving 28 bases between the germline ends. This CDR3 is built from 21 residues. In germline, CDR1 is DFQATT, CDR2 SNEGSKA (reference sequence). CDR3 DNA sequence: TGCAGTGCTAGAGGCGTTCGAATGGACGGAGAGAAGAGCTATAGCAATCAGCCCCAGCATTTT. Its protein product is CSARGVRMDGEKSYSNQPQHF.

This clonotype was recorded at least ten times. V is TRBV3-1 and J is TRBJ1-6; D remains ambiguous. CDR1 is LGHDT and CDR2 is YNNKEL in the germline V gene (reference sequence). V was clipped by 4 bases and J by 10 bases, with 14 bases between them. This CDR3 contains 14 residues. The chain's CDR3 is CASSPIATDSPLHF. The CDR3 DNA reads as TGTGCCAGCAGCCCTATAGCCACGGACTCACCCCTCCACTTT.

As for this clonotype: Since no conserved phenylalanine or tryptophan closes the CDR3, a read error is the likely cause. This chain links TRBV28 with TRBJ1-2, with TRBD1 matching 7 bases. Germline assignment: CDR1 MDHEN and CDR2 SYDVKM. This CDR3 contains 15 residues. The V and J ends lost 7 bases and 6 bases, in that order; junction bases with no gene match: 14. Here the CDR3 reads CASTRQGGPGDGYTL. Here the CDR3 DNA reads TGTGCCAGCACCAGACAGGGAGGCCCTGGGGATGGCTACACCCTC.

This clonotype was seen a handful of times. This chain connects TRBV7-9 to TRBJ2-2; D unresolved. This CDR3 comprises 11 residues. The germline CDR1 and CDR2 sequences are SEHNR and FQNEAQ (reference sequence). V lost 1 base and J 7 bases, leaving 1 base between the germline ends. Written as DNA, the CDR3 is TGTGCCAGCAGCTTAGACGGGGAGCTGTTTTTT. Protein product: CASSLDGELFF.

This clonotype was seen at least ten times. For the CDR3, the DNA is TGTGCCAGCGGGGGGGCTGATGGGGCCAACGTCCTGACTTTC. Translating gives CASGGADGANVLTF. The chain links TRBV7-8 to TRBJ2-6, with D possibly TRBD2 on 7 matching bases. This CDR3 region has 14 residues. V was shortened by 8 bases and J by 3 bases, with 11 bases between the two germline ends. CDR1 is SGHVS and CDR2 is FQNEAQ in the germline V gene.

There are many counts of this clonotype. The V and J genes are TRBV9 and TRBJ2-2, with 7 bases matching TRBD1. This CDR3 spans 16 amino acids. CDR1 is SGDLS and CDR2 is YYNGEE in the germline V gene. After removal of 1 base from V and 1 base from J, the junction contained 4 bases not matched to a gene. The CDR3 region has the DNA TGTGCCAGCAGCGTACAGGACAGGCTGAACACCGGGGAGCTGTTTTTT. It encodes CASSVQDRLNTGELFF.

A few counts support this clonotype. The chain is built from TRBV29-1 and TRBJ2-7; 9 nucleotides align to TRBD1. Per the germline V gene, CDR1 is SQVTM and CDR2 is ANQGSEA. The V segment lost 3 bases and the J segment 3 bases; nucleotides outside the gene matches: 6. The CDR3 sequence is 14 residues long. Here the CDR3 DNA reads TGCAGCGTTGATAAGGGGACAGGGAGCTACGAGCAGTACTTC. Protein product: CSVDKGTGSYEQYF.